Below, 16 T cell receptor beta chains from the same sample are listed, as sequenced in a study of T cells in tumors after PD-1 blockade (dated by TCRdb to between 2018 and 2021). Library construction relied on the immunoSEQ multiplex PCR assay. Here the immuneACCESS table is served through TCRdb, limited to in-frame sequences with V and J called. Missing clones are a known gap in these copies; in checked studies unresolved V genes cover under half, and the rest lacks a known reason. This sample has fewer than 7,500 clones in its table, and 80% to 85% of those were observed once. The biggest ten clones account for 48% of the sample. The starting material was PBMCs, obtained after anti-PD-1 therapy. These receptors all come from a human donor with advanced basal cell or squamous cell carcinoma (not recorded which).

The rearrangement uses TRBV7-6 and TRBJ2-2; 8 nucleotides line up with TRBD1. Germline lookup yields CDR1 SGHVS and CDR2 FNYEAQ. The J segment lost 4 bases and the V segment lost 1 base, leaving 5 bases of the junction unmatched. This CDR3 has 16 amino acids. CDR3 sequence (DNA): TGTGCCAGCAGCTTAGAAGGAACAGGGGGCACCGGGGAGCTGTTTTTT. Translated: CASSLEGTGGTGELFF. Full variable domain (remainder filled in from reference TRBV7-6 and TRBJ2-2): GAGVSQSPRYKVTKRGQDVALRCDPISGHVSLYWYRQALGQGPEFLTYFNYEAQQDKSGLPNDRFSAERPEGSISTLTIQRTEQRDSAMYRCASSLEGTGGTGELFFGEGSRLTVL.

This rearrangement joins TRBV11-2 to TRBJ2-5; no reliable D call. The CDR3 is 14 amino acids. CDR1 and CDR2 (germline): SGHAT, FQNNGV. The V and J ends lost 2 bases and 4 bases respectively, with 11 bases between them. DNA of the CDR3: TGTGCCAGCAGCTTAAGGCGTCTATCAGAGACCCAGTACTTC. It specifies CASSLRRLSETQYF.

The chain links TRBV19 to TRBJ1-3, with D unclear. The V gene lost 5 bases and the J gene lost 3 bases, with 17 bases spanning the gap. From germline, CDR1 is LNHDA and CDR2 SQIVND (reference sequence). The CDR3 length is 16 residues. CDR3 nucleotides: TGTGCCAGTAGTCCGTGGACCGTCCGGGGTGGAAACACCATATATTTT. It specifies CASSPWTVRGGNTIYF. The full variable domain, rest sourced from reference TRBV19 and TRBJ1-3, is DGGITQSPKYLFRKEGQNVTLSCEQNLNHDAMYWYRQDPGQGLRLIYYSQIVNDFQKGDIAEGYSVSREKKESFPLTVTSAQKNPTAFYLCASSPWTVRGGNTIYFGEGSWLTVV.

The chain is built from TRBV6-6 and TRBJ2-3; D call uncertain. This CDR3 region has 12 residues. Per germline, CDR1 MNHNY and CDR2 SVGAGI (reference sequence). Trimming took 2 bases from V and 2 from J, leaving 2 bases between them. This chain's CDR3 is CASSYLTDTQYF. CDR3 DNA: TGTGCCAGCAGTTACCTCACAGATACGCAGTATTTT.

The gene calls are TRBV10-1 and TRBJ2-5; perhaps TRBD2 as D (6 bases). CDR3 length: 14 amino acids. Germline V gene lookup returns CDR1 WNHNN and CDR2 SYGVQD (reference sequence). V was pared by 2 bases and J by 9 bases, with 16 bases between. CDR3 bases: TGCGCCAGCAGTGAGAAGGGCGCGGGATGGGCCCAGTACTTC. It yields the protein CASSEKGAGWAQYF.

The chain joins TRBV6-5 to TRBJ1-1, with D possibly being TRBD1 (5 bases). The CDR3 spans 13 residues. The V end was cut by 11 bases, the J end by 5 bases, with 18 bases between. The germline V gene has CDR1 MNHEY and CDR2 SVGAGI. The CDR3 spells CAAGRGRRTEAFF. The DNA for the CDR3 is TGTGCCGCGGGCCGGGGCCGGAGGACTGAAGCTTTCTTT.

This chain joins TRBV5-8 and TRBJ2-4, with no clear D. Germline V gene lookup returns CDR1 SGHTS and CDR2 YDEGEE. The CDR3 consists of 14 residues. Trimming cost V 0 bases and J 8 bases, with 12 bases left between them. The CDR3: CASSLGGSVDIQYF. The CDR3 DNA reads TGTGCCAGCAGCTTGGGGGGTAGTGTGGACATTCAGTACTTC.

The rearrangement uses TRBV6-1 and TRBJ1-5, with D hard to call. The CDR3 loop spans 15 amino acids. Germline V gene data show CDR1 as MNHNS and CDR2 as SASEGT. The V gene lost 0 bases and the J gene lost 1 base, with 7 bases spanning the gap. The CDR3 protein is CASSEAVGSNQPQHF. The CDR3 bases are TGTGCCAGCAGTGAAGCCGTAGGGAGCAATCAGCCCCAGCATTTT.

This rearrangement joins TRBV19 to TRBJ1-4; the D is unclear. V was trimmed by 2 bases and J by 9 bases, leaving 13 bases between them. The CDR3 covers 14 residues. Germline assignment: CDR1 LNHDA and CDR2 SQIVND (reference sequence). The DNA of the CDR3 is TGTGCCAGTAGTATACCCGGACGCACCCAAAAACTGTTTTTT. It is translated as CASSIPGRTQKLFF.

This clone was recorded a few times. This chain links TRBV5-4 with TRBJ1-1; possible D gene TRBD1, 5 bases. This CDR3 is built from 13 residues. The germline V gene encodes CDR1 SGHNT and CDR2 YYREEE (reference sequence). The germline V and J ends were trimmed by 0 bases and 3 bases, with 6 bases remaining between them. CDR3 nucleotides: TGTGCCAGCAGCTTGGACAGGCACACTGAAGCTTTCTTT. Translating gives CASSLDRHTEAFF.

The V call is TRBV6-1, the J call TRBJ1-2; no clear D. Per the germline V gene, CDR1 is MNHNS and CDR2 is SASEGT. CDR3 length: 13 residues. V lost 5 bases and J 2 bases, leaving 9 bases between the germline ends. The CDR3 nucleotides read TGTGCCAGCAGTAGAGGCGAAAACTATGGCTACACCTTC. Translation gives CASSRGENYGYTF.

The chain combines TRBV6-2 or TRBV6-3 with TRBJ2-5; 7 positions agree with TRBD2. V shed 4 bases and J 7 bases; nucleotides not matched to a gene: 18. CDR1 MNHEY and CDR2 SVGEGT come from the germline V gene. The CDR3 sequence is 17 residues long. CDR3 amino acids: CASSLGPHWEGAGTQYF. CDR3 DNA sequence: TGTGCCAGCAGTTTGGGCCCACACTGGGAGGGCGCGGGGACCCAGTACTTC.

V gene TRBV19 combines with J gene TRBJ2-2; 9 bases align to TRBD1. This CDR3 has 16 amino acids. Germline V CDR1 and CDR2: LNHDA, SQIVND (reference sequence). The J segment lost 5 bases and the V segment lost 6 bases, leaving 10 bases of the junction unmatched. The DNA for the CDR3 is TGTGCCAGTAGGCAAAGCCGGGACAGGGTTACCGGGGAGCTGTTTTTT. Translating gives CASRQSRDRVTGELFF. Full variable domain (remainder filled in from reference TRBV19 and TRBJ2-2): DGGITQSPKYLFRKEGQNVTLSCEQNLNHDAMYWYRQDPGQGLRLIYYSQIVNDFQKGDIAEGYSVSREKKESFPLTVTSAQKNPTAFYLCASRQSRDRVTGELFFGEGSRLTVL.

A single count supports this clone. Written as DNA, the CDR3 is TGTGCCACAAAGAGGAGCGGGGGATACAATGAGCAGTTCTTC. Protein product: CATKRSGGYNEQFF. The rearrangement joins TRBV19 to TRBJ2-1; 8 bases fit TRBD2. V lost 10 bases to trimming and J lost 4 bases; unmatched junction nucleotides: 9. CDR3 length: 14 residues. Germline V CDR1 and CDR2: LNHDA, SQIVND (reference sequence).

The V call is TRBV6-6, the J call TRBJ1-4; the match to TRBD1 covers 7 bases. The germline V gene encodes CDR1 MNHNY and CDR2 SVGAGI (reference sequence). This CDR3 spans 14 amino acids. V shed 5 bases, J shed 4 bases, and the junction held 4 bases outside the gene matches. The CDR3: CASSLGQHNEKLFF. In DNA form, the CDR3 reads TGTGCCAGCAGTCTGGGACAGCATAATGAAAAACTGTTTTTT.

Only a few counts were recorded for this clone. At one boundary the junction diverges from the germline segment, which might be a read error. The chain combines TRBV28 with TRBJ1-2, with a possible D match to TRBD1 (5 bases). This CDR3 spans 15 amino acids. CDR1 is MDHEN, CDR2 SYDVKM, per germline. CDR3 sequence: CAAGGQGLQNYGYTF. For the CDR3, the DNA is TGCGCAGCGGGTGGTCAGGGACTCCAAAACTATGGCTACACCTTC.